This passage covers 21 T cell receptor beta chains from one sample sequenced in a study of blood T cell repertoires in COVID-19. Sequencing was performed with immunoSEQ multiplex PCR; in TCRdb, only in-frame clones are kept and a portion is missing. The sample includes around 270,000 clones, 84% seen only once; the top ten take 1.5%. Source material: peripheral blood. The receptors here all came from a woman aged 40 to 50 who had recovered from COVID-19.

CDR3 coding DNA: TGTGCCTGGAGTGACAGGGGCGGTCAGCCCCAGCATTTT. It is translated as CAWSDRGGQPQHF. The chain links TRBV30 to TRBJ1-5; TRBD1 matches 7 bases. The CDR3 extends over 13 amino acids. Germline V gives CDR1 GTSNPN, CDR2 SVGIG (reference sequence). V shed 1 base and J 6 bases; nucleotides not matched to a gene: 3.

The J gene is TRBJ2-1, the V gene TRBV5-1; perhaps TRBD1 as D (6 bases). V was shortened by 6 bases and J by 3 bases, with 10 bases between the two germline ends. Germline CDR1 is SGHRS and CDR2 is YFSETQ. This CDR3 comprises 13 residues. The CDR3 nucleotides read TGCGCCAGCAACACGGACAGCTACAATGAGCAGTTCTTC. Its translation is CASNTDSYNEQFF.

This clone was picked up one time. The CDR3 sequence: CASSPRGIGANVLTF. The CDR3 nucleotides read TGTGCCAGTAGTCCCCGGGGGATTGGGGCCAACGTCCTGACTTTC. This chain joins TRBV19 and TRBJ2-6; a possible D gene is TRBD2 (6 bases). Germline assignment: CDR1 LNHDA and CDR2 SQIVND (reference sequence). Deletions cut 5 bases from V and 3 bases from J, with 11 bases between. The CDR3 length is 15 residues.

The CDR3 protein is CASSSQGGTQYF. The CDR3 coding sequence is TGTGCCAGCAGTTCGCAGGGAGGTACGCAGTATTTT. The chain links TRBV12-3 or TRBV12-4 to TRBJ2-3, with a weak D call TRBD2 (6 bases). The V and J ends lost 4 bases and 8 bases respectively, with 10 bases between them. This CDR3 comprises 12 residues.

The chain employs TRBV5-5 and TRBJ2-4; 7 bases line up with TRBD2. Trimming at V came to 3 bases and at J to 6 bases, leaving 9 bases not matched to a gene. This CDR3 spans 15 amino acids. Germline lookup yields CDR1 SGHKS and CDR2 YYEKEE (reference sequence). In DNA, the CDR3 is TGTGCCAGCAGCTATCTGGAAAGGGAGGGAAACATTCAGTACTTC. It codes for CASSYLEREGNIQYF.

V is TRBV20-1 and J is TRBJ2-1; D might be TRBD2 (6 bases). V gave up 7 bases and J gave up 4 bases, with 8 bases separating them. This CDR3 contains 11 residues. Per the germline V gene, CDR1 is DFQATT and CDR2 is SNEGSKA (reference sequence). The CDR3 here is CSGGGYNEQFF. Written as DNA, the CDR3 is TGCAGTGGGGGAGGATACAATGAGCAGTTCTTC.

V usage is TRBV5-4 and J usage is TRBJ1-1, with TRBD1 matching over 8 bases. The CDR3 contains 15 residues. The ends lost 2 bases at V and 0 bases at J; junction bases unmatched: 3. Germline V gene sequence: CDR1 SGHNT, CDR2 YYREEE (reference sequence). CDR3 nucleotides: TGTGCCAGCAGCTTCCAGGACAGGGTGAACACTGAAGCTTTCTTT. Translating it yields CASSFQDRVNTEAFF.

The gene calls are TRBV19 and TRBJ1-1; tentatively, D is TRBD1 (6 bases). Germline CDR1 LNHDA, CDR2 SQIVND (reference sequence). The CDR3 spans 11 residues. The V end was cut by 9 bases, the J end by 8 bases, with 13 bases between. DNA of the CDR3: TGTGCCAGCCAACAGGGACACGAAGCTTTCTTT. It specifies CASQQGHEAFF.

V is TRBV11-2 and J is TRBJ2-1, with no clear D. V lost 1 base and J lost 1, with 14 bases in between. Germline CDR1 and CDR2: SGHAT and FQNNGV. The CDR3 is made up of 17 amino acids. The CDR3 nucleotides read TGTGCCAGCAGCTTAGGGCCCGGTATCGGGTCCTACAATGAGCAGTTCTTC. It translates to CASSLGPGIGSYNEQFF.

The chain combines TRBV19 with TRBJ2-6; possibly TRBD1 for D (6 bases). The CDR3 spans 17 residues. Deletions cut 7 bases from V and 0 bases from J, with 16 bases between. In germline, CDR1 is LNHDA, CDR2 SQIVND (reference sequence). CDR3 DNA sequence: TGTGCCAGTACTGGAACAGGGATCCTCTCTGGGGCCAACGTCCTGACTTTC. It yields the protein CASTGTGILSGANVLTF.

J is TRBJ1-6 and V is TRBV10-3, with TRBD1 matching 9 bases. Germline trimming cut 6 bases from V and 7 bases from J; bases unmatched to any gene: 4. CDR3 length: 14 amino acids. The V gene's germline CDR1 is ENHRY and CDR2 SYGVKD. The CDR3 DNA is TGTGCCATCAGCGGGGGACAGGGAAATTCACCCCTCCACTTT. It specifies CAISGGQGNSPLHF.

This clone occurred once. The chain couples TRBV6-4 to TRBJ2-6; D not resolved. The CDR3 is 15 amino acids. The germline V and J ends were trimmed by 0 bases and 2 bases, with 5 bases remaining between them. Germline V CDR1 and CDR2: MRHNA, SNTAGT. The CDR3 sequence is CASSDSTAGANVLTF. CDR3 DNA sequence: TGTGCCAGCAGTGACTCAACGGCTGGGGCCAACGTCCTGACTTTC.

This clone has more than one count but fewer than ten. The genes are TRBV7-9 and TRBJ2-1; the match to TRBD2 covers 11 bases. V dropped 5 bases and J dropped 7; count of bases not matched to a gene: 7. Germline values: CDR1 SEHNR, CDR2 FQNEAQ (reference sequence). CDR3 length: 15 amino acids. The CDR3 DNA sequence: TGTGCCAGCAGCAGCCCGGGACTAGCGGTAAATGAGCAGTTCTTC. This codes for CASSSPGLAVNEQFF.

The chain is built from TRBV27 and TRBJ2-1, with 10 bases fitting TRBD2. The ends lost 4 bases at V and 9 bases at J; junction bases unmatched: 15. The CDR3 length is 17 residues. Per the germline V gene, CDR1 is MNHEY and CDR2 is SMNVEV (reference sequence). The CDR3: CASSSTTTSGGASEQFF. The CDR3 DNA sequence: TGTGCCAGCAGTTCTACGACGACCAGCGGGGGGGCTTCTGAGCAGTTCTTC.

The chain recombines TRBV12-3 or TRBV12-4 with TRBJ1-5, with D perhaps matching TRBD1 (5 bases). There are 13 residues in the CDR3. Trimming removed 7 bases from V and 4 bases from J, with 11 bases in between. For the CDR3, the DNA is TGTGCCAGCACCCGGGGGGGGAATCAGCCCCAGCATTTT. It codes for CASTRGGNQPQHF.

The rearrangement joins TRBV4-1 to TRBJ1-6; 7 bases match TRBD1. CDR1 and CDR2 (germline): MGHRA, YSYEKL. Germline trimming cut 1 base from V and 9 bases from J; bases unmatched to any gene: 3. The CDR3 is 14 residues long. The CDR3 DNA follows: TGCGCCAGCAGCCAAGTCGCAGGGGGTTCACCCCTCCACTTT. Translating gives CASSQVAGGSPLHF.

This sequence joins TRBV9 and TRBJ2-6, with D unclear. This CDR3 is 11 amino acids long. Trimming cost V 4 bases and J 16 bases, with 12 bases left between them. Germline lookup yields CDR1 SGDLS and CDR2 YYNGEE. The CDR3: CASSSGGWLTF. Here the CDR3 DNA reads TGTGCCAGCAGCTCCGGCGGCTGGCTGACTTTC.

This clone has just a few counts. The rearrangement uses TRBV2 and TRBJ2-2, with D perhaps TRBD1 (5 bases). Germline V gene lookup returns CDR1 SNHLY and CDR2 FYNNEI. Trimming left V 6 bases short and J 1 base short, with 9 bases between. The length of the CDR3 is 14 residues. This CDR3 is CASSVDKNTGELFF. DNA for the CDR3: TGTGCCAGCAGCGTGGACAAGAACACCGGGGAGCTGTTTTTT.

V and J are TRBV11-2 and TRBJ1-1, with TRBD1 matching 10 bases. Germline CDR1 and CDR2: SGHAT and FQNNGV. J gave up 5 bases and V 4 bases, and 1 base lay outside the gene matches. CDR3 size: 13 residues. CDR3 DNA: TGTGCCAGCAGCTGGGACAGGGGAACTGAAGCTTTCTTT. Translated, it gives CASSWDRGTEAFF.

Only one count was recorded for this clone. In DNA form, the CDR3 reads TGTGCCAGCAGCTTAGGCCGGGGTGTCAACGATGGCTACACCTTC. This gives the protein CASSLGRGVNDGYTF. The chain carries TRBV13 and TRBJ1-2; D gene uncertain. This CDR3 region has 15 residues. Germline loops: CDR1 PRHDT, CDR2 FYEKMQ (reference sequence). V lost 0 bases to trimming and J lost 6 bases, with 14 bases between them.

This sequence joins TRBV5-1 and TRBJ2-3; 12 bases are shared with TRBD2. Trimming at V came to 0 bases and at J to 5 bases, leaving 4 bases not matched to a gene. This CDR3 has 16 amino acids. The germline CDR1 and CDR2 sequences are SGHRS and YFSETQ. The DNA of the CDR3 is TGCGCCAGCAGCTTGGCTAGCGGGGGGGGAATAGATACGCAGTATTTT. It codes for CASSLASGGGIDTQYF.